These 22 T cell receptor beta chains came from one sample sequenced in a study of cytomegalovirus exposure and HLA in healthy donors. Primers for the PCR totalled 60 Vbeta and 13 Jbeta. Using immunoSEQ multiplex PCR, the repertoire was profiled, and TCRdb retains in-frame clones only, with some absent. The table includes about 120,000 clones, about 80% detected once. Sequenced sample: PBMCs. The receptors were sampled from a woman in her fifties or sixties in good health and CMV-seronegative.

The chain joins TRBV6-9 to TRBJ2-7; 7 positions agree with TRBD2. The germline V gene has CDR1 MNHGY and CDR2 SVAAGI. Trimming at V came to 6 bases and at J to 1 base, leaving 9 bases not matched to a gene. This CDR3 is built from 15 residues. The CDR3 region is CASSWTRTVSYEQYF. The CDR3 coding sequence is TGTGCCAGCAGCTGGACTAGGACCGTATCCTACGAGCAGTACTTC.

The rearrangement links TRBV28 to TRBJ2-1; 8 nucleotides agree with TRBD2. V shed 3 bases and J 2 bases; nucleotides not matched to a gene: 6. Germline CDR1 and CDR2: MDHEN and SYDVKM. The CDR3 is 16 residues long. The CDR3 DNA is TGTGCCAGCAGTTTGGAGGCGGGAGGTCCCTACAATGAGCAGTTCTTC. Translated: CASSLEAGGPYNEQFF. The variable domain in full, with the rest retrieved from reference TRBV28 and TRBJ2-1, is DVKVTQSSRYLVKRTGEKVFLECVQDMDHENMFWYRQDPGLGLRLIYFSYDVKMKEKGDIPEGYSVSREKKERFSLILESASTNQTSMYLCASSLEAGGPYNEQFFGPGTRLTVL.

The chain carries TRBV11-2 and TRBJ1-2; D is unresolved. The V and J ends lost 0 bases and 6 bases respectively, with 5 bases between them. CDR3 length equals 12 residues. Germline V lookup: CDR1 SGHAT, CDR2 FQNNGV. DNA for the CDR3: TGTGCCAGCAGCTTAGAAGGAGATGGCTACACCTTC. Translation: CASSLEGDGYTF.

This rearrangement joins TRBV27 to TRBJ2-7; possibly TRBD1 for D (6 bases). The length of the CDR3 is 17 residues. Germline assignment: CDR1 MNHEY and CDR2 SMNVEV (reference sequence). The ends were cut back, 8 bases at V and 0 bases at J, with 23 bases in the middle. In nucleotides, the CDR3 is TGTGCCAGCCTGGGCCTCGGACCCGGGACACACTCCTACGAGCAGTACTTC. Translating gives CASLGLGPGTHSYEQYF.

The chain couples TRBV4-2 to TRBJ2-2, with D unclear. Germline CDR1 reads LGHNA; CDR2 reads YNFKEQ. V lost 4 bases, J lost 13 bases, and 19 bases lay in between. The CDR3 is 14 amino acids. As DNA, the CDR3 is TGTGCCAGCAGCCCTATTAGCAGTGTCAGTGGGCTGTTTTTT. Protein sequence: CASSPISSVSGLFF.

This clone has just one count. This chain links TRBV6-5 with TRBJ2-1, with TRBD2 matching 10 bases. The V and J ends lost 0 bases and 6 bases, in that order; junction bases with no gene match: 2. Germline V CDR1 and CDR2: MNHEY, SVGAGI. The CDR3 is 15 residues long. As DNA, the CDR3 is TGTGCCAGCAGTTACTCGCCTAGCGGGAGCAATGAGCAGTTCTTC. Translated: CASSYSPSGSNEQFF.

The chain uses TRBV28 and TRBJ2-7; D is possibly TRBD1 (6 bases). The CDR3 sequence is 16 residues long. Trimming removed 4 bases at V and 3 bases at J, with 19 bases between. The germline V gene has CDR1 MDHEN and CDR2 SYDVKM. The CDR3 reads CASSSMRAGEFYEQYF. As DNA, the CDR3 is TGTGCCAGCAGTTCAATGCGGGCAGGGGAGTTCTACGAGCAGTACTTC.

This chain links TRBV28 with TRBJ1-2; 7 positions match TRBD1. Germline V gives CDR1 MDHEN, CDR2 SYDVKM. The CDR3 spans 13 residues. Germline trimming cut 2 bases from V and 8 bases from J; bases unmatched to any gene: 5. Here the CDR3 DNA reads TGTGCCAGCAGTTTAGTGACAGGGATGGGCTACACCTTC. Its translation: CASSLVTGMGYTF.

V gene TRBV27 combines with J gene TRBJ2-1; perhaps TRBD2 as D (6 bases). The CDR3 is made up of 13 amino acids. The V end was cut by 9 bases, the J end by 5 bases, with 14 bases between. CDR1 is MNHEY and CDR2 is SMNVEV in the germline V gene (reference sequence). In DNA, the CDR3 is TGTGCCAGTGGGACTCGCCAAAACAATGAGCAGTTCTTC. Protein: CASGTRQNNEQFF.

The chain couples TRBV5-1 to TRBJ2-3, with 7 positions matching TRBD2. V was clipped by 0 bases and J by 6 bases; unmatched bases: 7. Germline V CDR1 and CDR2: SGHRS, YFSETQ. There are 15 residues in the CDR3. The CDR3 loop is CASSLGSGTGDTQYF. CDR3 DNA sequence: TGCGCCAGCAGCTTGGGGAGCGGGACTGGCGATACGCAGTATTTT.

This chain joins TRBV27 and TRBJ2-3, with TRBD2 matching over 13 bases. V was clipped by 6 bases and J by 1 base; unmatched bases: 7. Germline CDR1 reads MNHEY; CDR2 reads SMNVEV (reference sequence). This CDR3 contains 17 residues. In nucleotides, the CDR3 is TGTGCCAGCAGGGACAGACTAGCGGGGGGCGGCACAGATACGCAGTATTTT. Amino acids: CASRDRLAGGGTDTQYF.

The chain joins TRBV4-1 to TRBJ2-1, with 7 bases identical to TRBD1. With 6 bases clipped from V and 5 bases from J, the junction kept 10 bases outside the gene matches. From germline, CDR1 is MGHRA and CDR2 YSYEKL. CDR3 length equals 15 residues. CDR3: CASREMGQLNNEQFF. In DNA form, the CDR3 reads TGCGCCAGCAGAGAAATGGGACAGCTCAACAATGAGCAGTTCTTC.

The chain carries TRBV5-5 and TRBJ2-1, with D possibly TRBD1 on 6 matching bases. Per the germline V gene, CDR1 is SGHKS and CDR2 is YYEKEE (reference sequence). V gave up 2 bases and J gave up 8 bases, with 17 bases separating them. The length of the CDR3 is 15 residues. DNA of the CDR3: TGTGCCAGCAGCTTCCGGGACACCCGGGCTCATGAGCAGTTCTTC. This gives the protein CASSFRDTRAHEQFF.

The rearrangement links TRBV7-2 to TRBJ1-1; no reliable D call. CDR3 length: 15 amino acids. Germline V gene sequence: CDR1 SGHTA, CDR2 FQGNSA. V lost 2 bases, J lost 1 base, and 11 bases lay in between. The CDR3 DNA reads as TGTGCCAGCAGCTTATATGCGCCGCCGAACACTGAAGCTTTCTTT. Amino acid sequence: CASSLYAPPNTEAFF.

V and J are TRBV4-2 and TRBJ2-2; 7 bases match TRBD2. V dropped 8 bases and J dropped 2; count of bases not matched to a gene: 20. The CDR3 has 19 amino acids. Germline loops: CDR1 LGHNA, CDR2 YNFKEQ. Here the CDR3 reads CASREEVRIGRNNTGELFF. CDR3 in DNA: TGTGCCAGCCGGGAGGAGGTACGTATCGGGCGGAATAACACCGGGGAGCTGTTTTTT.

The chain uses TRBV5-1 and TRBJ2-3; D is perhaps TRBD2 (6 bases). The CDR3 is made up of 15 amino acids. Germline V CDR1 and CDR2: SGHRS, YFSETQ. V was shortened by 3 bases and J by 0 bases, with 11 bases between the two germline ends. CDR3 sequence (DNA): TGCGCCAGCAGCTGGGGTCGGGGGAGCACAGATACGCAGTATTTT. Its translation is CASSWGRGSTDTQYF. The variable domain in full, with the rest retrieved from reference TRBV5-1 and TRBJ2-3, is KAGVTQTPRYLIKTRGQQVTLSCSPISGHRSVSWYQQTPGQGLQFLFEYFSETQRNKGNFPGRFSGRQFSNSRSEMNVSTLELGDSALYLCASSWGRGSTDTQYFGPGTRLTVL.

The rearrangement uses TRBV4-1 and TRBJ2-7, with D perhaps TRBD1 (6 bases). This CDR3 is built from 15 residues. The germline V gene has CDR1 MGHRA and CDR2 YSYEKL. V gave up 2 bases and J gave up 3 bases, with 14 bases separating them. The CDR3 coding sequence is TGCGCCAGCAGCCAACCCTGGGACAACATCTACGAGCAGTACTTC. Encoded protein: CASSQPWDNIYEQYF.

The chain couples TRBV21-1 to TRBJ1-4. TRBV21-1 corresponds to a pseudogene. This CDR3 contains 13 residues. DNA for the CDR3: TGTGCCAGCAGCAACGATCCTCCCGGGACTGCGTTTTTT. Translating gives CASSNDPPGTAFF.

The rearrangement uses TRBV28 and TRBJ1-4, with 11 positions matching TRBD1. The germline V gene has CDR1 MDHEN and CDR2 SYDVKM. The V segment lost 5 bases and the J segment 8 bases; nucleotides outside the gene matches: 13. The CDR3 extends over 17 amino acids. The CDR3 loop is CASSPWTGGGIGEKLFF. CDR3 coding DNA: TGTGCCAGCAGTCCCTGGACAGGGGGCGGAATTGGCGAAAAACTGTTTTTT.

A note on this clone: The junction shows a germline mismatch at one end, possibly a read error. V usage is TRBV7-9 and J usage is TRBJ2-1; 7 bases map to TRBD2. The CDR3 consists of 15 residues. Germline CDR1 SEHNR, CDR2 FQNEAQ (reference sequence). The CDR3: CSSSSTSSSYNEQFF. The CDR3 bases are TGTTCCAGCAGCTCGACTAGCTCCTCCTACAATGAGCAGTTCTTC.

The chain has TRBV5-8 and TRBJ2-7; TRBD2 agrees at 11 bases. The CDR3 extends over 16 amino acids. Germline CDR1 and CDR2: SGHTS and YDEGEE. V trimming: 4 bases; J trimming: 4 bases; junction bases outside the gene matches: 10. The chain's CDR3 is CASSPVLAGGVYEQYF. The CDR3 nucleotides read TGTGCCAGCAGCCCCGTTCTAGCGGGAGGAGTATACGAGCAGTACTTC.

This clone was found once. This rearrangement joins TRBV29-1 to TRBJ2-5, with TRBD1 as a possible D gene (6 bases). Between the trimmed V and J ends, which lost 3 bases and 3 bases, there was a span of 14 bases. CDR3 length: 14 residues. Germline lookup yields CDR1 SQVTM and CDR2 ANQGSEA. CDR3 residues: CSVEALRGEETQYF. The CDR3 DNA is TGCAGCGTTGAGGCTCTCAGGGGAGAAGAGACCCAGTACTTC.